Each of the 29 T cell receptor beta chains below was sequenced from the same sample in a study of control samples from healthy donors and cancer patients. Profiling relied on immunoSEQ multiplex PCR, and the TCRdb table lists in-frame clones only, not all of them. This table has fewer than 15,000 clones, roughly three quarters appearing once. Input material: formalin-fixed, paraffin-embedded tissue. The receptors stem from a male donor with melanoma.

The chain recombines TRBV27 with TRBJ2-1; D ambiguous. Trimming stripped 5 bases from V and 9 bases from J, with 11 bases between. The CDR3 has 12 residues. CDR1 MNHEY and CDR2 SMNVEV come from the germline V gene (reference sequence). In DNA, the CDR3 is TGTGCCAGCAGTCAAGGCCTGGGTGAGCAGTTCTTC. Amino acids: CASSQGLGEQFF.

This clone occurred a few times. This chain links TRBV4-2 with TRBJ2-1, with a possible D match to TRBD2 (6 bases). With 4 bases removed from V and 6 bases from J, the gap between germline ends came to 16 bases. CDR3 length equals 15 residues. Germline assignment: CDR1 LGHNA and CDR2 YNFKEQ. CDR3 amino acids: CASSRGGGVPNEQFF. The DNA of the CDR3 is TGTGCCAGCAGCCGAGGCGGCGGGGTGCCCAATGAGCAGTTCTTC.

This clone was recorded only once. This rearrangement joins TRBV24-1 to TRBJ2-1; perhaps TRBD1 as D (6 bases). This CDR3 is built from 16 residues. V dropped 3 bases and J dropped 5 bases, with 16 bases sitting between them. Germline V CDR1 and CDR2: KGHDR, SFDVKD. The DNA of the CDR3 is TGTGCCACCAGTGATCTAGGCCCCGGACAGAACAATGAGCAGTTCTTC. Amino acid sequence: CATSDLGPGQNNEQFF.

The chain couples TRBV11-1 to TRBJ2-1; 10 bases match TRBD1. CDR1 and CDR2 (germline): SGHAT, FQDESV (reference sequence). The J segment lost 8 bases and the V segment lost 5 bases, leaving 6 bases of the junction unmatched. CDR3 length: 14 amino acids. The CDR3 nucleotides are TGTGCCAGCAGCCCGCAGACAGGGGGCGATGAGCAGTTCTTC. Residues: CASSPQTGGDEQFF.

A few counts support this clone. The V and J genes are TRBV29-1 and TRBJ2-1, with no clear D. The V end lost 1 base, the J end lost 8 bases, and 12 bases lay between the germline ends. The germline gives CDR1 SQVTM, CDR2 ANQGSEA. The CDR3 runs 13 residues. CDR3 residues: CSVEGAASDEQFF. CDR3 nucleotides: TGCAGCGTTGAAGGTGCGGCTTCGGATGAGCAGTTCTTC.

This sequence joins TRBV11-3 and TRBJ2-7; D may correspond to TRBD1 or TRBD2 (6 bases each). The CDR3 length is 12 residues. Trimming took off 5 bases at V and 6 bases at J, with 11 bases between the two ends. In germline, CDR1 is SGHNT, CDR2 YENEEA. CDR3 sequence reads: CASSQGGGEQYF. Here the CDR3 DNA reads TGTGCCAGCAGCCAAGGAGGGGGCGAGCAGTACTTC.

The count of this clone is one. The chain couples TRBV15 to TRBJ2-2; the D is unclear. Looked up from germline, CDR1 is LNHNV and CDR2 is YYDKDF (reference sequence). The CDR3 runs 14 residues. V lost 0 bases and J lost 4, with 6 bases in between. CDR3 amino acids: CATSRDGLTGELFF. The CDR3 bases are TGTGCCACCAGCAGAGATGGGCTCACCGGGGAGCTGTTTTTT.

V usage is TRBV7-9 and J usage is TRBJ2-7; D ambiguous. The germline CDR1 and CDR2 sequences are SEHNR and FQNEAQ (reference sequence). The CDR3 has 11 residues. The V end lost 5 bases, the J end lost 5 bases, and 7 bases lay between the germline ends. For the CDR3, the DNA is TGTGCCAGCAGCCCAAGTCACGAGCAGTACTTC. Amino acids: CASSPSHEQYF.

This chain connects TRBV14 to TRBJ1-3; D remains unclear. This CDR3 comprises 13 residues. Germline CDR1 is SGHDN and CDR2 is FVKESK. Trimming shortened V by 0 bases and J by 4 bases, and 4 bases separated the two germline ends. The CDR3 coding sequence is TGTGCCAGCAGCCAAGATCCGGGAAACACCATATATTTT. This translates into CASSQDPGNTIYF.

J is TRBJ2-7 and V is TRBV5-1; D perhaps matches TRBD2 (6 bases). The germline gives CDR1 SGHRS, CDR2 YFSETQ. V was clipped by 0 bases and J by 5 bases, with 12 bases between them. The CDR3 is 14 amino acids. CDR3 in amino acids: CASSLEPRRDEQYF. The CDR3 DNA reads as TGCGCCAGCAGCTTGGAACCGCGGAGGGACGAGCAGTACTTC. Full variable domain (rest looked up from reference TRBV5-1 and TRBJ2-7): KAGVTQTPRYLIKTRGQQVTLSCSPISGHRSVSWYQQTPGQGLQFLFEYFSETQRNKGNFPGRFSGRQFSNSRSEMNVSTLELGDSALYLCASSLEPRRDEQYFGPGTRLTVT.

The rearrangement joins TRBV11-2 to TRBJ2-3; TRBD1 aligns across 8 bases. In germline, CDR1 is SGHAT, CDR2 FQNNGV. V trimming: 5 bases; J trimming: 0 bases; junction bases outside the gene matches: 4. The CDR3 length is 15 residues. CDR3 sequence: CASSPTGASTDTQYF. The CDR3 DNA is TGTGCCAGCAGCCCGACAGGGGCCAGCACAGATACGCAGTATTTT.

The CDR3 here is CASSSTRAAAVFF. The CDR3 DNA reads TGTGCCAGCAGCTCTACTAGGGCCGCGGCGGTTTTCTTT. The genes are TRBV5-8 and TRBJ1-1; D is unresolved. The CDR3 has 13 amino acids. CDR1 and CDR2 (germline): SGHTS, YDEGEE. Trimming removed 3 bases from V and 13 bases from J, with 19 bases in between.

The chain uses TRBV4-2 and TRBJ1-1; no reliable D call. V was clipped by 0 bases and J by 1 base, with 9 bases between them. Germline V CDR1 and CDR2: LGHNA, YNFKEQ. There are 15 residues in the CDR3. The chain's CDR3 is CASSQEGKPNTEAFF. Here the CDR3 DNA reads TGTGCCAGCAGCCAAGAGGGGAAACCGAACACTGAAGCTTTCTTT.

The chain is built from TRBV29-1 and TRBJ1-3; weak D call: TRBD1 (5 bases). The germline V gene has CDR1 SQVTM and CDR2 ANQGSEA. With 3 bases removed from V and 0 bases from J, the gap between germline ends came to 9 bases. This CDR3 is 14 amino acids long. The CDR3 coding sequence is TGCAGCGTTGACGGGACTAACTCTGGAAACACCATATATTTT. Translation: CSVDGTNSGNTIYF.

This clone was counted a few times. V usage is TRBV11-2 and J usage is TRBJ2-3; tentative D call: TRBD2 (5 bases). Trimming took 5 bases from V and 4 from J, leaving 13 bases between them. Germline V lookup: CDR1 SGHAT, CDR2 FQNNGV. The CDR3 is 14 amino acids. The CDR3 DNA reads TGTGCCAGCAGCCATCGGGAATTGGCAGATACGCAGTATTTT. Translated, it gives CASSHRELADTQYF.

The chain carries TRBV14 and TRBJ1-2; a possible D gene is TRBD1 (6 bases). Trimming cost V 0 bases and J 4 bases, with 12 bases left between them. Germline CDR1 SGHDN, CDR2 FVKESK. The CDR3 loop spans 15 amino acids. CDR3 nucleotides: TGTGCCAGCAGCCAAGATGTAAGGGGGGTCTATGGCTACACCTTC. Encoded protein: CASSQDVRGVYGYTF.

The chain combines TRBV9 with TRBJ2-3; D might be TRBD2 (6 bases). CDR1 is SGDLS and CDR2 is YYNGEE in the germline V gene. The CDR3 loop spans 16 amino acids. Trimming cost V 4 bases and J 5 bases, with 20 bases left between them. The CDR3 nucleotides read TGTGCCAGCAGCCTGAGACTAGGAGGGACGGGAGATACGCAGTATTTT. It specifies CASSLRLGGTGDTQYF. The variable domain in full, with the rest retrieved from reference TRBV9 and TRBJ2-3, is DSGVTQTPKHLITATGQRVTLRCSPRSGDLSVYWYQQSLDQGLQFLIQYYNGEERAKGNILERFSAQQFPDLHSELNLSSLELGDSALYFCASSLRLGGTGDTQYFGPGTRLTVL.

V usage is TRBV14 and J usage is TRBJ1-1; 7 bases are a match to TRBD1. CDR1 and CDR2 from the germline V gene are SGHDN and FVKESK. The CDR3 has 15 amino acids. Losses at the gene ends were 2 bases for V and 2 bases for J; bases not matched to a gene: 5. The CDR3 DNA reads as TGTGCCAGCAGCCAATCAGCAGGGGGTAACACTGAAGCTTTCTTT. This encodes CASSQSAGGNTEAFF.

The chain has TRBV19 and TRBJ2-7; D is undetermined. This CDR3 is built from 15 residues. Trimming took off 5 bases at V and 2 bases at J, with 16 bases between the two ends. Germline values: CDR1 LNHDA, CDR2 SQIVND (reference sequence). The CDR3 DNA reads as TGTGCCAGTAGTCTCACCCCGTCTACTACCTACGAGCAGTACTTC. This gives the protein CASSLTPSTTYEQYF.

The chain links TRBV28 to TRBJ2-1, with 8 bases identical to TRBD2. The ends lost 6 bases at V and 9 bases at J; junction bases unmatched: 7. The CDR3 spans 13 residues. Per germline, CDR1 MDHEN and CDR2 SYDVKM. CDR3: CASRSGGAGEQFF. CDR3 nucleotide sequence: TGTGCCAGCAGGTCCGGGGGGGCCGGTGAGCAGTTCTTC.

The V gene is TRBV5-1, the J gene TRBJ2-3; possibly TRBD2 for D (5 bases). This CDR3 region has 16 residues. Trimming cost V 0 bases and J 3 bases, with 14 bases left between them. The germline CDR1 and CDR2 sequences are SGHRS and YFSETQ. The CDR3 DNA reads as TGCGCCAGCAGCTTGGGGCCTCGTCCGGGGACAGATACGCAGTATTTT. It specifies CASSLGPRPGTDTQYF. The full variable domain, completed using reference TRBV5-1 and TRBJ2-3, is KAGVTQTPRYLIKTRGQQVTLSCSPISGHRSVSWYQQTPGQGLQFLFEYFSETQRNKGNFPGRFSGRQFSNSRSEMNVSTLELGDSALYLCASSLGPRPGTDTQYFGPGTRLTVL.

The rearrangement links TRBV5-5 to TRBJ2-3; possible D gene TRBD2, 6 bases. The germline V and J ends were trimmed by 3 bases and 0 bases, with 14 bases remaining between them. The CDR3 is 16 amino acids. Looked up from germline, CDR1 is SGHKS and CDR2 is YYEKEE (reference sequence). DNA for the CDR3: TGTGCCAGCAGCTCCGGAACTAGCCGCAGCACAGATACGCAGTATTTT. The encoded protein is CASSSGTSRSTDTQYF.

The chain combines TRBV3-1 (or the pseudogene TRBV3-2) with TRBJ2-5, with 10 bases that match TRBD2. The CDR3 spans 16 residues. Germline V gives CDR1 LGHDT, CDR2 YNNKEL (reference sequence). J gave up 1 base and V 2 bases, and 4 bases lay outside the gene matches. This CDR3 reads CASSQSLAGVQETQYF. CDR3 DNA sequence: TGTGCCAGCAGCCAATCTCTAGCGGGGGTCCAAGAGACCCAGTACTTC.

The chain recombines TRBV7-7 with TRBJ1-1; possibly TRBD1 for D (5 bases). The CDR3 sequence is 16 residues long. The germline V gene has CDR1 SSHAT and CDR2 FNYEAQ (reference sequence). The V gene lost 2 bases and the J gene lost 3 bases, with 16 bases spanning the gap. CDR3 in amino acids: CASSLSFRRDYTEAFF. In nucleotides, the CDR3 is TGTGCCAGCAGCTTATCCTTCAGGAGGGACTACACTGAAGCTTTCTTT.

V usage is TRBV28 and J usage is TRBJ1-5; D possibly corresponds to TRBD1 (5 bases). This CDR3 spans 11 amino acids. Germline V gene data show CDR1 as MDHEN and CDR2 as SYDVKM. The V gene lost 8 bases and the J gene lost 4 bases, with 6 bases spanning the gap. Written as DNA, the CDR3 is TGTGCCAGCGGGGGGAATCAGCCCCAGCATTTT. Residues: CASGGNQPQHF.

The chain has TRBV6-5 and TRBJ1-6, with D uncertain. CDR3 length: 13 amino acids. Germline V gene data show CDR1 as MNHEY and CDR2 as SVGAGI. Trimming removed 8 bases at V and 9 bases at J, with 14 bases between. The CDR3 sequence: CASLKRSGSPLHF. The CDR3 nucleotides are TGTGCCAGCTTGAAGCGCAGTGGTTCACCCCTCCACTTT.

The chain couples TRBV28 to TRBJ1-5; tentative D call: TRBD1 (5 bases). The V end was cut by 2 bases, the J end by 4 bases, with 15 bases between. The germline gives CDR1 MDHEN, CDR2 SYDVKM. The CDR3 is made up of 16 amino acids. The CDR3 bases are TGTGCCAGCAGTTTAAATCGGCAGGGTGGGAATCAGCCCCAGCATTTT. Its translation is CASSLNRQGGNQPQHF. The whole variable domain, remainder taken from reference TRBV28 and TRBJ1-5, is DVKVTQSSRYLVKRTGEKVFLECVQDMDHENMFWYRQDPGLGLRLIYFSYDVKMKEKGDIPEGYSVSREKKERFSLILESASTNQTSMYLCASSLNRQGGNQPQHFGDGTRLSIL.

A single count supports this clone. The chain employs TRBV13 and TRBJ2-3, with 7 positions matching TRBD2. From germline, CDR1 is PRHDT and CDR2 FYEKMQ (reference sequence). The CDR3 is 15 amino acids. The ends lost 5 bases at V and 2 bases at J; junction bases unmatched: 7. CDR3 sequence: CASSPQAGTTDTQYF. Here the CDR3 DNA reads TGTGCCAGCAGCCCCCAAGCGGGGACCACAGATACGCAGTATTTT.

The chain uses TRBV19 and TRBJ2-7; maybe TRBD1 (5 bases). The CDR3 is 13 residues long. Germline lookup yields CDR1 LNHDA and CDR2 SQIVND (reference sequence). V lost 5 bases to trimming and J lost 7 bases, with 15 bases between them. In DNA form, the CDR3 reads TGTGCCAGTAGTCCCCGACAGTTGGGGGAGCAGTACTTC. Translation gives CASSPRQLGEQYF.